Presented here are 31 T cell receptor beta chains from one specimen sequenced in a study of vaccination and CD4 T cells after COVID-19. Sequencing of the DNA from cultured CD4+ T cells was carried out with the Oncomine TCR Beta short-read assay. TCRdb re-called the PCR reads through MiXCR, storing one row per CDR3 protein. In the table there are some 4,300 distinct CDR3 sequences, around 21% of which are singletons. Described treatment: roughly 10-day PBMC culture with coronavirus spike peptide pools or control peptides (ViraFEST assay). The antigens these receptors bind are not known. The specimen was CD4+ T cells from blood, cultured in vitro. The receptors originated from a human donor who had recovered from COVID-19.

The CDR3 DNA reads TGTGCCAGCAGTGGGAACTCTGGAAACACCATATATTTT. Protein product: CASSGNSGNTIYF. The V and J genes are TRBV25-1 and TRBJ1-3; no reliable D call. Germline loops: CDR1 MGHDK, CDR2 SYGVNS. The CDR3 spans 13 residues. Trimming shortened V by 4 bases and J by 0 bases, and 4 bases separated the two germline ends.

The chain uses TRBV5-3 and TRBJ1-2, with a weak D call TRBD1 (5 bases). TRBV5-3 is an ORF, with its function uncertain. CDR3 size: 14 residues. With 2 bases removed from V and 0 bases from J, the gap between germline ends came to 8 bases. The CDR3 DNA follows: TGTGCCAGAAGCTTCAGGGAAGCTAACTATGGCTACACCTTC. Translating it yields CARSFREANYGYTF.

In this sample, this clonotype turned up a few times. The chain carries TRBV7-9 and TRBJ2-5; 8 bases are shared with TRBD2. The germline gives CDR1 SEHNR, CDR2 FQNEAQ (reference sequence). This CDR3 comprises 16 residues. The J segment lost 2 bases and the V segment lost 7 bases, leaving 12 bases of the junction unmatched. The CDR3 region has the DNA TGTGCCAGCAACCCTGCGGGCGGGGGGACACAAGAGACCCAGTACTTC. Translated, it gives CASNPAGGGTQETQYF.

In its sample, this clonotype was seen a few times. The rearrangement joins TRBV24-1 to TRBJ2-3, with 10 bases aligning to TRBD2. The CDR3 extends over 16 amino acids. The germline CDR1 and CDR2 sequences are KGHDR and SFDVKD. Trimming at V came to 3 bases and at J to 5 bases, leaving 7 bases not matched to a gene. The CDR3 region is CATSDVSGGLKDTQYF. DNA of the CDR3: TGTGCCACCAGTGATGTTAGCGGGGGGTTGAAAGATACGCAGTATTTT.

The V call is TRBV20-1, the J call TRBJ2-3; 11 nucleotides line up with TRBD2. The germline gives CDR1 DFQATT, CDR2 SNEGSKA (reference sequence). CDR3 length equals 13 residues. Trimming took 7 bases from V and 4 from J; bases not matched to a gene: 4. The CDR3 sequence is CSVAGGQADTQYF. The CDR3 DNA follows: TGCAGTGTAGCGGGGGGGCAGGCAGATACGCAGTATTTT.

J is TRBJ1-2 and V is TRBV5-4; a weak D match, TRBD1 (5 bases). Per germline, CDR1 SGHNT and CDR2 YYREEE (reference sequence). Trimming stripped 4 bases from V and 4 bases from J, with 14 bases between. The CDR3 covers 14 residues. CDR3 in DNA: TGTGCCAGCAGCCCCAACCAGGGAGGCTATGGCTACACCTTC. Amino acids: CASSPNQGGYGYTF.

The chain recombines TRBV5-1 with TRBJ1-1, with 7 bases matching TRBD1. J was trimmed by 4 bases and V by 0 bases; bases with no gene match: 3. The CDR3 has 14 residues. Germline-derived CDR1 and CDR2 are SGHRS and YFSETQ. Here the CDR3 DNA reads TGCGCCAGCAGCTTGGCGGCAGGGGGCACTGAAGCTTTCTTT. It yields the protein CASSLAAGGTEAFF.

This chain joins TRBV4-2 and TRBJ1-4; D perhaps matches TRBD1 (5 bases). Germline CDR1 is LGHNA and CDR2 is YNFKEQ. Trimming shortened V by 4 bases and J by 6 bases, and 18 bases separated the two germline ends. The CDR3 has 16 residues. The CDR3 DNA follows: TGTGCCAGCAGCCTCCCCCTTGGGGGTAATGATGAAAAACTGTTTTTT. Translated, it gives CASSLPLGGNDEKLFF.

This clonotype is termed medium-sized. The V call is TRBV6-1, the J call TRBJ2-2, with TRBD2 as a possible D gene (6 bases). This CDR3 is 14 amino acids long. Germline V gives CDR1 MNHNS, CDR2 SASEGT. The V and J ends lost 10 bases and 5 bases respectively, with 17 bases between them. The CDR3 region has the DNA TGTGCCACCAGACTAGGCCGGACAACCGGGGAGCTGTTTTTT. Translating gives CATRLGRTTGELFF.

V and J are TRBV2 and TRBJ1-1; D uncertain. Germline V lookup: CDR1 SNHLY, CDR2 FYNNEI. V lost 5 bases, J lost 0 bases, and 13 bases lay in between. The CDR3 has 15 residues. DNA of the CDR3: TGTGCCAGCAGTAGGAACGGTATGATGAACACTGAAGCTTTCTTT. It is translated as CASSRNGMMNTEAFF.

The genes are TRBV10-2 and TRBJ2-2; tentative D call: TRBD1 (5 bases). V was pared by 6 bases and J by 1 base, with 9 bases between. The CDR3 covers 14 residues. CDR1 and CDR2 (germline): WSHSY, SAAADI. The CDR3 here is CASRNQGNTGELFF. CDR3 nucleotide sequence: TGCGCCAGCAGAAATCAGGGGAACACCGGGGAGCTGTTTTTT.

The chain employs TRBV6-1 and TRBJ2-3; possibly TRBD2 for D (6 bases). This CDR3 spans 14 amino acids. Per germline, CDR1 MNHNS and CDR2 SASEGT. Trimming took off 6 bases at V and 1 base at J, with 11 bases between the two ends. The CDR3 coding sequence is TGTGCCAGCAGGGTGGGAGGCCGCACAGATACGCAGTATTTT. It specifies CASRVGGRTDTQYF.

The chain is built from TRBV7-9 and TRBJ2-1, with TRBD2 matching over 9 bases. The J segment lost 7 bases and the V segment lost 1 base, leaving 5 bases of the junction unmatched. CDR3 length equals 15 residues. CDR1 is SEHNR, CDR2 FQNEAQ, per germline (reference sequence). The CDR3 coding sequence is TGTGCCAGCAGCTTAGGGACTAGCGCCGTTAATGAGCAGTTCTTC. This gives the protein CASSLGTSAVNEQFF.

The chain uses TRBV4-2 and TRBJ2-1; 7 bases are shared with TRBD2. This CDR3 has 15 residues. V was clipped by 0 bases and J by 2 bases; unmatched bases: 1. In germline, CDR1 is LGHNA, CDR2 YNFKEQ. The CDR3 spells CASSQDLAAYNEQFF. The CDR3 region has the DNA TGTGCCAGCAGCCAAGATCTAGCGGCCTACAATGAGCAGTTCTTC.

This clonotype is judged medium-sized. The chain combines TRBV12-3 or TRBV12-4 with TRBJ1-2; no firm D call. There are 12 residues in the CDR3. V lost 3 bases, J lost 2 bases, and 4 bases lay in between. The CDR3 DNA follows: TGTGCCAGCAGTTTCGGAAACTATGGCTACACCTTC. Translating it yields CASSFGNYGYTF.

This clonotype was observed a single time. The chain joins TRBV28 to TRBJ1-1; 10 bases are shared with TRBD1. This CDR3 region has 16 residues. Germline V gives CDR1 MDHEN, CDR2 SYDVKM. V lost 8 bases and J lost 6; bases outside the gene matches: 15. DNA of the CDR3: TGTGCCAGCTTTAAGACAAAGGGACAGGGGAATTCTGAAGCTTTCTTT. It yields the protein CASFKTKGQGNSEAFF.

By sample share, this clonotype is medium-sized. The gene calls are TRBV6-1 and TRBJ1-5; D perhaps matches TRBD1 (5 bases). CDR3 length equals 17 residues. Germline V gives CDR1 MNHNS, CDR2 SASEGT. V lost 5 bases and J lost 1, with 18 bases in between. CDR3 DNA sequence: TGTGCCAGCAGTAAGGACTCGTTGGGGGTGAGCAATCAGCCCCAGCATTTT. This translates into CASSKDSLGVSNQPQHF.

J is TRBJ2-5 and V is TRBV3-1; 12 bases are a match to TRBD2. CDR3 length: 15 residues. Trimming took 4 bases from V and 5 from J; bases not matched to a gene: 5. Germline CDR1 reads LGHDT; CDR2 reads YNNKEL (reference sequence). CDR3 region: CASSRRLAGVETQYF. DNA for the CDR3: TGTGCCAGCAGCCGTAGACTAGCGGGGGTGGAGACCCAGTACTTC.

The CDR3 sequence is CASSLDTPYEQYF. CDR3 DNA sequence: TGCGCCAGCAGCTTGGACACTCCCTACGAGCAGTACTTC. The rearrangement joins TRBV5-1 to TRBJ2-7; D is unclear. The CDR3 runs 13 residues. Germline CDR1 is SGHRS and CDR2 is YFSETQ. Trimming stripped 0 bases from V and 2 bases from J, with 6 bases between.

This clonotype counts as medium-sized. This chain links TRBV6-1 with TRBJ1-5, with TRBD1 identical over 8 bases. There are 14 residues in the CDR3. From germline, CDR1 is MNHNS and CDR2 SASEGT. The V and J ends lost 8 bases and 6 bases, in that order; junction bases with no gene match: 9. CDR3 in amino acids: CASGTTGAIQPQHF. In nucleotides, the CDR3 is TGTGCCAGCGGGACGACAGGGGCGATTCAGCCCCAGCATTTT.

The sample holds a few counts of this clonotype. The chain carries TRBV5-4 and TRBJ1-2; D unclear. V shed 0 bases and J shed 4 bases, with 10 bases lying between them. The CDR3 is 14 amino acids. From germline, CDR1 is SGHNT and CDR2 YYREEE (reference sequence). CDR3: CASSLDPGFYGYTF. In DNA, the CDR3 is TGTGCCAGCAGCTTGGATCCAGGCTTCTATGGCTACACCTTC.

V is TRBV3-1 and J is TRBJ1-6, with 7 bases fitting TRBD1. Germline CDR1 is LGHDT and CDR2 is YNNKEL (reference sequence). Trimming cost V 2 bases and J 7 bases; bases outside gene matches: 5. The CDR3 contains 15 residues. The CDR3 sequence: CASSQKGARNSPLHF. In DNA form, the CDR3 reads TGTGCCAGCAGCCAAAAGGGGGCCCGGAATTCACCCCTCCACTTT.

The rearrangement links TRBV27 to TRBJ1-2; D not resolved. Germline CDR1 is MNHEY and CDR2 is SMNVEV (reference sequence). Trimming shortened V by 6 bases and J by 6 bases, and 20 bases separated the two germline ends. The CDR3 contains 15 residues. The CDR3 DNA follows: TGTGCCAGCAGCGCCTCCAGACCAAGGACTGATGGCTACACCTTC. Translated, it gives CASSASRPRTDGYTF.

The chain uses TRBV5-1 and TRBJ1-1; a weak D match, TRBD1 (5 bases). CDR1 SGHRS and CDR2 YFSETQ come from the germline V gene. The CDR3 contains 15 residues. Trimming took off 0 bases at V and 1 base at J, with 10 bases between the two ends. CDR3 amino acids: CASSLAVGTNTEAFF. CDR3 nucleotide sequence: TGCGCCAGCAGCTTGGCCGTGGGGACGAACACTGAAGCTTTCTTT.

The genes are TRBV30 and TRBJ2-1; possible D gene TRBD1, 5 bases. CDR3 size: 15 residues. V lost 2 bases to trimming and J lost 1 base, with 12 bases between them. Germline V gene sequence: CDR1 GTSNPN, CDR2 SVGIG (reference sequence). The CDR3 protein is CAWSYAGKSYNEQFF. As DNA, the CDR3 is TGTGCCTGGAGTTATGCAGGGAAATCCTACAATGAGCAGTTCTTC.

In its sample, this clonotype was seen a few times. The chain combines TRBV10-3 with TRBJ1-2; 10 positions agree with TRBD1. With 4 bases clipped from V and 3 bases from J, the junction kept 2 bases outside the gene matches. The CDR3 contains 14 residues. Germline V gene lookup returns CDR1 ENHRY and CDR2 SYGVKD. The CDR3 reads CAISGDRGHYGYTF. In DNA form, the CDR3 reads TGTGCCATCAGTGGGGACAGGGGACACTATGGCTACACCTTC.

This clonotype rates as medium-sized (0.01 to 0.1%). One end of the junction fails to match germline, which may point to a read error. V and J are TRBV11-2 and TRBJ1-1; unclear D gene. CDR1 is SGHAT, CDR2 FQNNGV, per germline. This CDR3 spans 14 amino acids. This CDR3 reads CASSPRTGNSEAFF. The CDR3 nucleotides read TGTGCCAGCAGCCCCCGGACGGGGAACTCTGAAGCTTTCTTT.

This chain uses TRBV29-1 with TRBJ1-1; D ambiguous. Trimming pared 6 bases from V and 2 bases from J, leaving 16 bases between. CDR1 and CDR2 from the germline V gene are SQVTM and ANQGSEA. The CDR3 totals 14 residues. The CDR3 region has the DNA TGCAGCGTCCAAGTAGGCCCCTCAAACACTGAAGCTTTCTTT. Translated: CSVQVGPSNTEAFF.

The rearrangement uses TRBV7-2 and TRBJ2-5; TRBD1 agrees at 10 bases. The CDR3 loop spans 13 amino acids. After removal of 8 bases from V and 7 bases from J, the junction contained 7 bases not matched to a gene. Germline V gene lookup returns CDR1 SGHTA and CDR2 FQGNSA. CDR3 nucleotide sequence: TGTGCCAGCCGGAGGACAGGGGGAGGGACCCAGTACTTC. Translation: CASRRTGGGTQYF.

The V and J genes are TRBV6-1 and TRBJ1-6; D is possibly TRBD1 (6 bases). The V gene lost 5 bases and the J gene lost 7 bases, with 15 bases spanning the gap. Germline-derived CDR1 and CDR2 are MNHNS and SASEGT. CDR3 length equals 15 residues. CDR3 DNA sequence: TGTGCCAGCAGTAGGGACATACGGAGGAATTCACCCCTCCACTTT. Its protein is CASSRDIRRNSPLHF.

This clonotype is medium-sized (0.01 to 0.1%) by share. The chain joins TRBV12-3 or TRBV12-4 to TRBJ2-3; no clear D. The CDR3 extends over 12 amino acids. V shed 6 bases and J shed 2 bases, with 6 bases lying between them. CDR3 residues: CASSHHTDTQYF. Written as DNA, the CDR3 is TGTGCCAGCAGCCACCACACAGATACGCAGTATTTT.